A selection of T cell receptor beta chains follows, all from one sample in a study of blood T cell repertoires in COVID-19. The assay was immunoSEQ multiplex PCR, and TCRdb's table has in-frame clones only and misses some. The sample includes some 490,000 clones, 80% to 90% seen only once; the top ten take under 4%. Sequencing was done on a sample of peripheral blood. These receptors all stem from a human donor in a cohort sampled during active COVID-19. Each CDR3 is given with its conserved first and last residue. The D gene is left open where the match is weak. Expanded clones get a size class; other rows say once, few or many, or leave the size out.

TRBJ2-7,TRBV5-4,few,TRBD2,CASSWGLGLQYEQYF,TGTGCCAGCAGCTGGGGATTGGGACTACAGTACGAGCAGTACTTC
TRBJ2-1,TRBV5-6,-,TRBD1,CASSQSGQALNNEQFF,TGTGCCAGCAGCCAGTCGGGACAGGCCCTAAACAATGAGCAGTTCTTC
TRBJ2-5,TRBV12-3/TRBV12-4,-,-,CASSPPSRETQYF,TGTGCCAGCAGTCCCCCTAGCAGAGAGACCCAGTACTTC
TRBJ2-7,TRBV6-5,once,-,CASSYSAGRGIGEQYF,TGTGCCAGCAGTTACTCGGCGGGACGGGGTATTGGCGAGCAGTACTTC
TRBJ2-3,TRBV15,once,-,CATSRDKSGPGGTQYF,TGTGCCACCAGCAGAGATAAAAGTGGCCCCGGGGGTACGCAGTATTTT
TRBJ1-4,TRBV2,-,-,CASSGVGVRGEKLFF,TGTGCCAGCAGTGGAGTGGGGGTCAGGGGTGAAAAACTGTTTTTT
TRBJ1-1,TRBV7-9,-,-,CASSLRGGGNTEAFF,TGTGCCAGCAGCTTAAGGGGAGGGGGGAACACTGAAGCTTTCTTT
TRBJ2-1,TRBV4-3,-,-,CASSQAGVPNEQFF,TGCGCCAGCAGCCAAGCGGGAGTCCCCAATGAGCAGTTCTTC
TRBJ2-1,TRBV3-1/TRBV3-2,-,TRBD2,CASRSSGNSYNEQFF,TGTGCCAGCAGATCTAGCGGGAACTCCTACAATGAGCAGTTCTTC
TRBJ1-2,TRBV5-6,-,-,CASSLIRSSHRSGGYTF,TGTGCCAGCAGCTTGATTAGGAGTTCCCACCGGAGCGGTGGCTACACCTTC
TRBJ1-2,TRBV30,-,-,CAWSAGVYGYTF,TGTGCCTGGAGTGCCGGGGTCTATGGCTACACCTTC
TRBJ2-7,TRBV27,-,TRBD2,CASSLAGVAREQYF,TGTGCCAGCAGTTTAGCGGGAGTTGCCCGCGAGCAGTACTTC
TRBJ2-7,TRBV24-1,-,TRBD1,CATSDSRGTGYEQYF,TGTGCCACCAGTGATTCTCGGGGGACAGGGTACGAGCAGTACTTC
TRBJ2-3,TRBV6-4,-,-,CASSDPGDSTDTQYF,TGTGCCAGCAGTGATCCCGGGGACTCCACAGATACGCAGTATTTT
TRBJ2-3,TRBV7-3,-,-,CASSLIGGGGTDTQYF,TGTGCCAGCAGCTTAATAGGGGGTGGTGGTACAGATACGCAGTATTTT
TRBJ1-5,TRBV24-1,-,-,CATSDPRGGNQPQHF,TGTGCCACCAGTGATCCTAGGGGTGGCAATCAGCCCCAGCATTTT
TRBJ2-7,TRBV5-1,few,-,CASSLGQGRAYEQYF,TGCGCCAGCAGCTTAGGTCAAGGCAGGGCCTACGAGCAGTACTTC
TRBJ2-7,TRBV7-3,-,TRBD1,CASSWGQGGQEQYF,TGTGCCAGCAGCTGGGGACAGGGAGGGCAAGAGCAGTACTTC
TRBJ1-5,TRBV19,-,TRBD1,CASRSGTGRPQHF,TGTGCCAGTAGATCCGGGACAGGGCGGCCCCAGCATTTT
TRBJ2-3,TRBV6-1,-,-,CASGGGRNTDTQYF,TGTGCCAGCGGAGGTGGGCGCAACACAGATACGCAGTATTTT
TRBJ1-5,TRBV5-1,-,TRBD1,CASSRTGGQPQHF,TGCGCCAGCAGCCGGACAGGGGGGCAGCCCCAGCATTTT
TRBJ2-7,TRBV3-1/TRBV3-2,once,TRBD1,CASSQNRGGYGQYF,TGTGCCAGCAGCCAAAACAGGGGTGGTTATGGGCAGTACTTC
TRBJ2-2,TRBV11-2,-,TRBD2,CASRRLAGGPKTGELFF,TGTGCCAGCAGACGACTAGCGGGAGGGCCGAAAACCGGGGAGCTGTTTTTT
TRBJ1-6,TRBV5-5,-,-,CASSPTVTENSPLHF,TGTGCCAGCAGCCCCACGGTTACAGAAAATTCACCCCTCCACTTT
TRBJ2-2,TRBV5-1,-,-,CASSSEGQILTGELFF,TGCGCCAGCAGCTCGGAGGGACAGATACTTACCGGGGAGCTGTTTTTT
TRBJ1-2,TRBV28,-,-,CASAGSGYTF,TGTGCCAGCGCTGGGAGTGGCTACACCTTC
TRBJ1-1,TRBV18,once,TRBD1,CASSPRTGMNTEAFF,TGTGCCAGCTCCCCCAGGACAGGCATGAACACTGAAGCTTTCTTT
TRBJ2-1,TRBV9,-,-,CASSGFRGYNEQFF,TGTGCCAGCAGCGGGTTCCGGGGCTACAATGAGCAGTTCTTC
TRBJ2-7,TRBV3-1/TRBV3-2,-,-,CASSQSAGNEQYF,TGTGCCAGCAGCCAGTCAGCAGGGAACGAGCAGTACTTC
TRBJ1-1,TRBV5-4,once,-,CASSLRTANTEAFF,TGTGCCAGCAGCTTGCGGACAGCGAACACTGAAGCTTTCTTT
TRBJ2-7,TRBV5-5,-,TRBD1,CASSLAVGGPYEQYF,TGTGCCAGCAGCTTGGCCGTAGGGGGCCCCTACGAGCAGTACTTC
TRBJ1-1,TRBV6-5,-,-,CASSLQVSPNTEAFF,TGTGCCAGCAGTTTACAGGTGTCCCCGAACACTGAAGCTTTCTTT
TRBJ2-5,TRBV24-1,-,-,CATGRREVQETQYF,TGTGCCACGGGTAGGAGGGAGGTACAAGAGACCCAGTACTTC
TRBJ2-1,TRBV20-1,-,TRBD2,CSASIRLAGAFNEQFF,TGCAGTGCTAGTATTCGACTAGCGGGTGCGTTTAATGAGCAGTTCTTC
TRBJ2-1,TRBV5-1,-,-,CASSFLGDLLGNEQFF,TGCGCCAGCAGCTTTTTAGGGGACTTACTTGGTAATGAGCAGTTCTTC
TRBJ1-2,TRBV28,-,TRBD1,CASRTPRGQGNYGYTF,TGTGCCAGCAGAACACCCAGGGGACAGGGGAACTATGGCTACACCTTC
TRBJ2-1,TRBV7-3,-,TRBD2,CASSLVGTSGNEQFF,TGTGCCAGCAGCTTAGTTGGGACTAGCGGCAATGAGCAGTTCTTC
TRBJ2-3,TRBV18,-,-,CASSPLAETTDTQYF,TGTGCCAGCTCACCACTAGCGGAGACCACAGATACGCAGTATTTT
TRBJ2-1,TRBV3-1/TRBV3-2,-,-,CASGLAYNEQFF,TGTGCCAGCGGGCTCGCTTACAATGAGCAGTTCTTC
TRBJ2-7,TRBV2,-,TRBD2,CASSEFSGMGEQYF,TGTGCCAGCAGTGAATTCAGCGGGATGGGCGAGCAGTACTTC
TRBJ2-1,TRBV2,-,TRBD2,CASTLAGSEQFF,TGTGCCAGCACCCTAGCGGGAAGTGAGCAGTTCTTC